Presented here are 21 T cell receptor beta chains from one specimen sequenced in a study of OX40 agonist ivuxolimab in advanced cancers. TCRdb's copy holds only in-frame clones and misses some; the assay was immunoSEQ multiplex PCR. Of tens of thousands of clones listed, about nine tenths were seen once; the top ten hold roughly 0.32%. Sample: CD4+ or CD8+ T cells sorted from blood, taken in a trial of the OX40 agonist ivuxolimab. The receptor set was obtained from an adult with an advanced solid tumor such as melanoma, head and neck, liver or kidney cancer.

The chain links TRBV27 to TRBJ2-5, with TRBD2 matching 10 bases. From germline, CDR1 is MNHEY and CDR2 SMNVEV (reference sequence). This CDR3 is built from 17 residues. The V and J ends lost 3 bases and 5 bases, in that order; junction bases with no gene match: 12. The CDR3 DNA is TGTGCCAGCAGTTTCCGGCTAGCGGGAGCAGTAGGGGAGACCCAGTACTTC. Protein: CASSFRLAGAVGETQYF.

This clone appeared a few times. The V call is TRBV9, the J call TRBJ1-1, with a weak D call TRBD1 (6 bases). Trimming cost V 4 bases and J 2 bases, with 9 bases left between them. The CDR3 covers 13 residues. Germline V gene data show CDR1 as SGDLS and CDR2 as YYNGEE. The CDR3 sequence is CASSRQDNTEAFF. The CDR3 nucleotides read TGTGCCAGCAGCCGACAGGATAACACTGAAGCTTTCTTT.

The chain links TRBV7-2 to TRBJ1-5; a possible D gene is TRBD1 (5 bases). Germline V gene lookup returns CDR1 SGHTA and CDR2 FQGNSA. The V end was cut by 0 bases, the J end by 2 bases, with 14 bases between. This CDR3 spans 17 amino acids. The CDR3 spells CASSLAGAAGGNQPQHF. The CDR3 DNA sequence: TGTGCCAGCAGCTTAGCAGGGGCTGCTGGGGGCAATCAGCCCCAGCATTTT.

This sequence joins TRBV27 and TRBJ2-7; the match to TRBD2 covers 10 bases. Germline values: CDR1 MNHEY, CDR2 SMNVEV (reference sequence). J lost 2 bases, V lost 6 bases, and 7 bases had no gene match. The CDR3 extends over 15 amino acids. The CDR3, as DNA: TGTGCCAGCAGCATTAGCGGGGGGATCCCCTACGAGCAGTACTTC. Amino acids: CASSISGGIPYEQYF.

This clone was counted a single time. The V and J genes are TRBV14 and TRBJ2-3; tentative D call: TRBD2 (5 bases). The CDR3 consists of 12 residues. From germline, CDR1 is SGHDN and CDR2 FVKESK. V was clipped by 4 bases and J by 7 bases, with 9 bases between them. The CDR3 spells CASSLTSYTQYF. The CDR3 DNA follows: TGTGCCAGCAGCCTCACTAGTTATACGCAGTATTTT.

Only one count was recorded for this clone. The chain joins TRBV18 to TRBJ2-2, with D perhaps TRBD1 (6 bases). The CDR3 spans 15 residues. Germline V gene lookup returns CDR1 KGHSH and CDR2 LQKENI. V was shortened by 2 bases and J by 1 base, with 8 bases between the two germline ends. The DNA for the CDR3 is TGTGCCAGCTCACCAGGGGGCTTGAACACCGGGGAGCTGTTTTTT. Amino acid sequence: CASSPGGLNTGELFF.

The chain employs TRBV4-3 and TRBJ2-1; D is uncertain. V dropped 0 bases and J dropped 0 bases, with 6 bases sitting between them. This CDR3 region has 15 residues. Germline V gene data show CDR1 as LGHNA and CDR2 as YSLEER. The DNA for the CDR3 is TGCGCCAGCAGCCAAGACGGCGGCTCCTACAATGAGCAGTTCTTC. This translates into CASSQDGGSYNEQFF.

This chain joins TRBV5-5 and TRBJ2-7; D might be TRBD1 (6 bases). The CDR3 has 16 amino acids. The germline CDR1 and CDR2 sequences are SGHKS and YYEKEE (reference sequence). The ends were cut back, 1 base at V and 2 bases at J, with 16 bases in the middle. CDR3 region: CASSLSMPGTPYEQYF. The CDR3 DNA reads TGTGCCAGCAGCTTGTCTATGCCCGGGACACCCTACGAGCAGTACTTC. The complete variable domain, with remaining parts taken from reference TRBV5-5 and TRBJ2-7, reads DAGVTQSPTHLIKTRGQQVTLRCSPISGHKSVSWYQQVLGQGPQFIFQYYEKEERGRGNFPDRFSARQFPNYSSELNVNALLLGDSALYLCASSLSMPGTPYEQYFGPGTRLTVT.

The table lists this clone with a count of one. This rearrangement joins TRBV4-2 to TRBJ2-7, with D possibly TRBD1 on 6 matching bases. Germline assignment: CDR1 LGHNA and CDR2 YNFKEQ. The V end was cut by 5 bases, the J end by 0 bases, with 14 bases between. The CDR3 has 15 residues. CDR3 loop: CASSTIGQSSYEQYF. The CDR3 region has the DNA TGTGCCAGCAGCACCATCGGACAGAGCTCCTACGAGCAGTACTTC.

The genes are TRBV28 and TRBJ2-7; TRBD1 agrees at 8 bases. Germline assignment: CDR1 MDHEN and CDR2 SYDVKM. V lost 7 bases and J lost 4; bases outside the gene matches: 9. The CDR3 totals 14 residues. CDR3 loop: CASNRGTGFYEQYF. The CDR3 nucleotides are TGTGCCAGCAATCGTGGGACAGGATTTTACGAGCAGTACTTC.

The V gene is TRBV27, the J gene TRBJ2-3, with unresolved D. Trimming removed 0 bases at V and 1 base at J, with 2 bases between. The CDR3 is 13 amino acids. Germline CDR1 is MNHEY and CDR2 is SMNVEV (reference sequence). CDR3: CASSLSRTDTQYF. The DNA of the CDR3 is TGTGCCAGCAGTTTATCTCGCACAGATACGCAGTATTTT.

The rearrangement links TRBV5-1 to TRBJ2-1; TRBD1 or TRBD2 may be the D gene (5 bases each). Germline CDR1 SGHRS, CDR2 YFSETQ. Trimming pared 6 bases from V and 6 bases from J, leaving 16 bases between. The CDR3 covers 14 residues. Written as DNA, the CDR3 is TGCGCCAGCACCCTGGGGGAGCCTACCAATGAGCAGTTCTTC. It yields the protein CASTLGEPTNEQFF.

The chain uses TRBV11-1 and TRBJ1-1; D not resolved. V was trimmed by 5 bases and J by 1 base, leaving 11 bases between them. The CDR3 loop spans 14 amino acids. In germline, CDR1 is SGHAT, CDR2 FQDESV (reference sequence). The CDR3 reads CASSQSVQNTEAFF. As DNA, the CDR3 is TGTGCCAGCAGCCAATCAGTACAGAACACTGAAGCTTTCTTT. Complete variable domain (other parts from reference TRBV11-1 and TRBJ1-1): EAEVAQSPRYKITEKSQAVAFWCDPISGHATLYWYRQILGQGPELLVQFQDESVVDDSQLPKDRFSAERLKGVDSTLKIQPAELGDSAMYLCASSQSVQNTEAFFGQGTRLTVV.

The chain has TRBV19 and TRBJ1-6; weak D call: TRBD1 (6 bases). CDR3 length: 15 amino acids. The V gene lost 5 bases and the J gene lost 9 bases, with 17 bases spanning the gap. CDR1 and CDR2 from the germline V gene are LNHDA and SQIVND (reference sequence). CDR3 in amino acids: CASSPRDKPGSPLHF. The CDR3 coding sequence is TGTGCCAGTAGTCCCCGGGACAAACCCGGTTCACCCCTCCACTTT.

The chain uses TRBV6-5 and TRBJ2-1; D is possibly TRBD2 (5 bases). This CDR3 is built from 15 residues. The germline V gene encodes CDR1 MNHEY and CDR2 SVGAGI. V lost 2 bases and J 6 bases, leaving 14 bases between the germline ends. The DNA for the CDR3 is TGTGCCAGCAGTTACAGACGTCAGCGGAGCAATGAGCAGTTCTTC. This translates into CASSYRRQRSNEQFF.

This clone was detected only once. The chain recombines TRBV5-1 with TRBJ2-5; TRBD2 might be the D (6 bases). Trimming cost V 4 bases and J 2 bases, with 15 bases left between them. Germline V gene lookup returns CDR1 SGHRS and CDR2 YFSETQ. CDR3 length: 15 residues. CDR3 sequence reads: CASSEPLAPQETQYF. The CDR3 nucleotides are TGCGCCAGCAGCGAACCGCTAGCGCCTCAAGAGACCCAGTACTTC.

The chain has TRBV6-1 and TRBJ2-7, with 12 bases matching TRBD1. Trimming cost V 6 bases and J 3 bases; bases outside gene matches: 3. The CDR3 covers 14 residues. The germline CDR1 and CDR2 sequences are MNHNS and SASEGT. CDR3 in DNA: TGTGCCAGCAGCGGGACAGGGGGCGGCTACGAGCAGTACTTC. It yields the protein CASSGTGGGYEQYF.

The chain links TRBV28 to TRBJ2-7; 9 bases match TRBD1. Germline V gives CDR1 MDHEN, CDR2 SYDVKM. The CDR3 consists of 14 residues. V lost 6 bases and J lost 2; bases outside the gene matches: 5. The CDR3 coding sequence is TGTGCCAGCAGGGCACAGGGGGCCACCTACGAGCAGTACTTC. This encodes CASRAQGATYEQYF.

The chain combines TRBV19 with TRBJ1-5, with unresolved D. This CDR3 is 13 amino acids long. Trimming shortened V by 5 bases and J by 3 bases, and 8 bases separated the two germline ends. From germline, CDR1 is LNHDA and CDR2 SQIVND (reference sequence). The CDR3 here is CASSRANNQPQHF. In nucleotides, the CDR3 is TGTGCCAGTAGTCGAGCTAACAATCAGCCCCAGCATTTT.

The CDR3 nucleotides are TGTGCCAGCAGCCCGGGACAGTCAAATGAAAAACTGTTTTTT. It codes for CASSPGQSNEKLFF. The rearrangement joins TRBV6-1 to TRBJ1-4; 7 bases match TRBD1. The V gene's germline CDR1 is MNHNS and CDR2 SASEGT. CDR3 length: 14 amino acids. Trimming took 6 bases from V and 5 from J; bases not matched to a gene: 6.

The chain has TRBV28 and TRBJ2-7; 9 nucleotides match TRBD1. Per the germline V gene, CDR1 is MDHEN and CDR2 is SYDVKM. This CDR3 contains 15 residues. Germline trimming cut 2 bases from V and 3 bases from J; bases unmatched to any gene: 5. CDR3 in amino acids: CASSLTGTGNYEQYF. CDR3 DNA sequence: TGTGCCAGCAGTTTAACCGGGACAGGGAACTACGAGCAGTACTTC. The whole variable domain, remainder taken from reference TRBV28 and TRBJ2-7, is DVKVTQSSRYLVKRTGEKVFLECVQDMDHENMFWYRQDPGLGLRLIYFSYDVKMKEKGDIPEGYSVSREKKERFSLILESASTNQTSMYLCASSLTGTGNYEQYFGPGTRLTVT.